This entry describes one T cell receptor (beta chain). Its antigen is still unknown. The data are from a study of CD4 T cells in relation to SARS-CoV-2 and coronaviruses. General study findings and limits: No crossreactivity against non-spike viral proteins was tested here.

Generated by immunoSEQ multiplex PCR, the TCRdb table keeps only in-frame clones and is missing some. The sample includes about 64,000 clones, 94% seen only once; the top ten take approximately 0.15%. The length of the CDR3 is 15 residues. V was shortened by 5 bases and J by 2 bases, with 15 bases between the two germline ends. Germline V CDR1 and CDR2: MNHEY, SMNVEV (reference sequence). CD4+ T cells from unexposed donors were obtained before the COVID-19 pandemic (2011-2018). The chain uses TRBV27 and TRBJ2-5; maybe TRBD2 (5 bases). The receptor comes from a human donor in good health. Sequenced: naive CD4+ T cells from PBMCs. Documented subset: naive CD4+ T cells isolated by negative enrichment. The CDR3 bases are TGTGCCAGCAGTGGACTGGGATCGGGGCAAGAGACCCAGTACTTC. This encodes CASSGLGSGQETQYF.